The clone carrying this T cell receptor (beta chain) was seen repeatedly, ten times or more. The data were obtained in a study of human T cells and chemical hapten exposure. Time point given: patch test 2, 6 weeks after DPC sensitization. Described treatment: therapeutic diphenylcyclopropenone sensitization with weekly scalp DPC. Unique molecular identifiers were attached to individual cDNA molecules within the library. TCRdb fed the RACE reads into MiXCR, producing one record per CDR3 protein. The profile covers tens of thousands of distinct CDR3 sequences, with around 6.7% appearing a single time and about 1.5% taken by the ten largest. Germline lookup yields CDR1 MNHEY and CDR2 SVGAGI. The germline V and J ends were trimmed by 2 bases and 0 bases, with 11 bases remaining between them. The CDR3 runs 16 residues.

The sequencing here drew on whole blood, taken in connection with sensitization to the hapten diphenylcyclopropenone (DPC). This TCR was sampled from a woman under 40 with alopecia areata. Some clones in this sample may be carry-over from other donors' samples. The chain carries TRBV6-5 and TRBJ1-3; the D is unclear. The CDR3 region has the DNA TGTGCCAGCAGTTACGGGCGGTCCTACTCTGGAAACACCATATATTTT. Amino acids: CASSYGRSYSGNTIYF.